A single sample is the source of the 14 T cell receptor beta chains below, sequenced in a study of CD8 T cells in Susac syndrome. Reverse transcription of roughly 0.45 to 1 ug RNA was performed with random hexamers. TCRdb ran MiXCR on the immunoSEQ multiplex PCR reads and lists one entry per CDR3 protein. The sample lists about 190,000 distinct CDR3 sequences, about 93% occurring once. Input material: CD4+ T cells from PBMCs. All receptors come from a human donor in good health.

The rearrangement links TRBV4-3 to TRBJ2-3; D is perhaps TRBD2 (7 bases). Trimming cost V 4 bases and J 0 bases, with 11 bases left between them. The CDR3 length is 15 residues. The germline gives CDR1 LGHNA, CDR2 YSLEER. As DNA, the CDR3 is TGCGCCAGCAGCCCGAGGGGGGGAAGCACAGATACGCAGTATTTT. Its protein is CASSPRGGSTDTQYF.

The V gene is TRBV7-3, the J gene TRBJ2-1, with 8 bases matching TRBD2. CDR1 SGHTA and CDR2 FQGTGA come from the germline V gene. With V trimmed by 5 bases and J by 5 bases, 5 bases remained unmatched. CDR3 size: 14 residues. The CDR3 loop reads CASSPYSGNNEQFF. The CDR3 bases are TGTGCCAGCAGCCCCTATAGCGGGAACAATGAGCAGTTCTTC.

The V gene is TRBV3-1, the J gene TRBJ1-1; the D gene is possibly TRBD1 (5 bases). This CDR3 is 13 amino acids long. The V end lost 0 bases, the J end lost 11 bases, and 13 bases lay between the germline ends. Germline V gene lookup returns CDR1 LGHDT and CDR2 YNNKEL (reference sequence). CDR3 residues: CASSQETYSGAFF. CDR3 in DNA: TGTGCCAGCAGCCAAGAAACCTACTCAGGGGCTTTCTTT. Supplemented by reference TRBV3-1 and TRBJ1-1, the full variable domain reads DTAVSQTPKYLVTQMGNDKSIKCEQNLGHDTMYWYKQDSKKFLKIMFSYNNKELIINETVPNRFSPKSPDKAHLNLHINSLELGDSAVYFCASSQETYSGAFFGQGTRLTVV.

This chain uses TRBV7-2 with TRBJ2-1; perhaps TRBD1 as D (5 bases). The V gene's germline CDR1 is SGHTA and CDR2 FQGNSA. The CDR3 is 15 residues long. The ends were cut back, 5 bases at V and 5 bases at J, with 16 bases in the middle. CDR3 region: CASSRRVSLDNEQFF. CDR3 bases: TGTGCCAGCAGCCGCAGGGTTTCGTTGGACAATGAGCAGTTCTTC.

CDR3 sequence reads: CASRPRQGGYGYTF. CDR3 sequence (DNA): TGTGCCAGCAGGCCTAGACAGGGTGGCTATGGCTACACCTTC. This chain joins TRBV6-5 and TRBJ1-2; 7 bases agree with TRBD1. This CDR3 spans 14 amino acids. CDR1 and CDR2 from the germline V gene are MNHEY and SVGAGI. The V gene end was trimmed by 6 bases and the J gene end by 4 bases; junction bases not matched to a gene: 8.

The J gene is TRBJ2-2, the V gene TRBV5-4; 8 bases line up with TRBD1. The germline gives CDR1 SGHNT, CDR2 YYREEE (reference sequence). This CDR3 contains 15 residues. V shed 4 bases and J 2 bases; nucleotides not matched to a gene: 4. CDR3 residues: CASSRTGPNTGELFF. DNA of the CDR3: TGTGCCAGCAGCCGGACAGGGCCCAACACCGGGGAGCTGTTTTTT.

The sample holds a few counts of this clonotype. The rearrangement joins TRBV29-1 to TRBJ2-3; perhaps TRBD2 as D (5 bases). This CDR3 has 11 residues. CDR1 and CDR2 (germline): SQVTM, ANQGSEA. V lost 7 bases and J lost 4, with 9 bases in between. The CDR3 sequence is CSGGLADTQYF. The CDR3, as DNA: TGCAGCGGCGGACTGGCAGATACGCAGTATTTT.

The chain is built from TRBV28 and TRBJ2-2; TRBD2 is a possible D gene (6 bases). This CDR3 is built from 13 residues. CDR1 and CDR2 (germline): MDHEN, SYDVKM. V dropped 8 bases and J dropped 1 base, with 8 bases sitting between them. CDR3 sequence (DNA): TGTGCCAGCCCTAGCGAGAACACCGGGGAGCTGTTTTTT. It encodes CASPSENTGELFF.

The genes are TRBV6-5 and TRBJ2-1; 11 bases agree with TRBD2. V lost 2 bases, J lost 0 bases, and 12 bases stayed unmatched. The germline V gene has CDR1 MNHEY and CDR2 SVGAGI. This CDR3 contains 20 residues. CDR3 sequence: CASSYPSSGGFNRSYNEQFF. The CDR3 DNA follows: TGTGCCAGCAGTTACCCCTCTAGCGGGGGGTTCAACCGCTCCTACAATGAGCAGTTCTTC.

The chain recombines TRBV20-1 with TRBJ2-5; 10 bases map to TRBD2. J gave up 6 bases and V 5 bases, and 9 bases lay outside the gene matches. Germline assignment: CDR1 DFQATT and CDR2 SNEGSKA (reference sequence). The CDR3 sequence is 14 residues long. The CDR3 reads CSAPSGGARKTQYF. In nucleotides, the CDR3 is TGCAGTGCTCCGAGCGGGGGGGCCAGGAAGACCCAGTACTTC.

The chain combines TRBV28 with TRBJ1-1; maybe TRBD1 (6 bases). The V and J ends lost 4 bases and 4 bases respectively, with 13 bases between them. CDR1 and CDR2 (germline): MDHEN, SYDVKM. The CDR3 sequence is 14 residues long. Written as DNA, the CDR3 is TGTGCCAGCAGTTCCACAGGGTCCTTCACTGAAGCTTTCTTT. This codes for CASSSTGSFTEAFF. Full variable domain (remainder filled in from reference TRBV28 and TRBJ1-1): DVKVTQSSRYLVKRTGEKVFLECVQDMDHENMFWYRQDPGLGLRLIYFSYDVKMKEKGDIPEGYSVSREKKERFSLILESASTNQTSMYLCASSSTGSFTEAFFGQGTRLTVV.

V gene TRBV24-1 combines with J gene TRBJ1-6, with a weak D call TRBD1 (5 bases). The CDR3 sequence is 14 residues long. Germline values: CDR1 KGHDR, CDR2 SFDVKD. The V end lost 5 bases, the J end lost 7 bases, and 11 bases lay between the germline ends. The CDR3, as DNA: TGTGCCACCAGTGGGGGGTCAAACAATTCACCCCTCCACTTT. This encodes CATSGGSNNSPLHF.

V is TRBV12-3 or TRBV12-4 and J is TRBJ1-1, with TRBD1 matching 7 bases. This CDR3 contains 14 residues. V lost 5 bases and J lost 10; bases outside the gene matches: 13. For the CDR3, the DNA is TGTGCCAGCAGTCCCCTGACAGGGAATCGAGGAGCTTTCTTT. Protein: CASSPLTGNRGAFF.

The genes are TRBV10-3 and TRBJ1-2; a possible D gene is TRBD1 (6 bases). The CDR3 is 14 residues long. Deletions cut 4 bases from V and 4 bases from J, with 13 bases between. CDR1 ENHRY and CDR2 SYGVKD come from the germline V gene. The CDR3 DNA reads as TGTGCCATCAGTGCGCCCAGACAGGCCTATGGCTACACCTTC. Translation: CAISAPRQAYGYTF.